Listed below are T cell receptor beta chains from one sample, sequenced in a study of T cell clones after liver transplantation. Assay: immunoSEQ multiplex PCR; the TCRdb copy retains only in-frame clones and omits some. The sample holds more than 95,000 clones, 82% seen once. The sequenced sample was CD4+ T cells from blood, obtained before liver transplant. These receptors originate from a human donor who received a liver transplant. CDR3s include the opening cysteine and the closing phenylalanine or tryptophan. The D gene is left open where the match is weak. A row's size may be missing; if present it is once, few, many or a size class.

v_call,clone_size,j_call,d_call,cdr3_aa,cdr3_nt
TRBV6-6,.,TRBJ1-5,.,CASSYAQGGNQPQHF,TGTGCCAGCAGTTACGCACAGGGTGGCAATCAGCCCCAGCATTTT
TRBV7-7,.,TRBJ1-4,TRBD1,CASSRWDSVNEKLFF,TGTGCCAGCAGCCGTTGGGACAGCGTGAATGAAAAACTGTTTTTT
TRBV30,.,TRBJ2-1,TRBD2,CAWRALGTRQFF,TGTGCCTGGAGAGCTCTCGGGACTAGGCAGTTCTTC
TRBV28,once,TRBJ2-2,TRBD2,CASRGLAVTGELFF,TGTGCCAGCAGAGGACTAGCGGTCACCGGGGAGCTGTTTTTT
TRBV10-3,.,TRBJ2-1,TRBD2,CAISESMGTSGNGNEQFF,TGTGCCATCAGTGAGTCGATGGGAACTAGCGGGAATGGCAATGAGCAGTTCTTC
TRBV5-1,.,TRBJ2-7,TRBD2,CASSWTGTSAEQYF,TGCGCCAGCAGCTGGACCGGGACTAGCGCCGAGCAGTACTTC
TRBV19,.,TRBJ2-2,TRBD1,CASSKGTVFTGELFF,TGTGCCAGTAGTAAAGGGACAGTATTCACCGGGGAGCTGTTTTTT
TRBV7-3,.,TRBJ2-1,.,CASSLDGSSYNEQFF,TGTGCCAGCAGCTTAGATGGAAGCTCCTACAATGAGCAGTTCTTC
TRBV28,.,TRBJ1-1,.,CASSLVTKNTEAFF,TGTGCCAGCAGTTTGGTCACCAAGAACACTGAAGCTTTCTTT
TRBV6-4,once,TRBJ1-1,.,CASRVQGDFF,TGTGCCAGCAGGGTACAGGGTGATTTCTTT
TRBV9,.,TRBJ1-1,.,CASSVTVNTEAFF,TGTGCCAGCAGCGTGACTGTGAACACTGAAGCTTTCTTT
TRBV7-2,.,TRBJ2-5,TRBD2,CASSPRLAGAQETQYF,TGTGCCAGCAGTCCCCGACTAGCGGGGGCCCAAGAGACCCAGTACTTC
TRBV11-2,.,TRBJ2-7,.,CASSRGMENYEQYF,TGTGCCAGCAGCCGGGGGATGGAGAACTACGAGCAGTACTTC
TRBV11-3,few,TRBJ2-3,TRBD2,CASSLGEPWGLAGSTDTQYF,TGTGCCAGCAGCTTGGGAGAACCGTGGGGACTAGCGGGAAGCACAGATACGCAGTATTTT
TRBV2,.,TRBJ2-7,.,CAYKKTGDEQYF,TGTGCCTATAAAAAAACCGGGGACGAGCAGTACTTC
TRBV5-1,few,TRBJ2-3,.,CASRTGLLITDTQYF,TGCGCCAGCCGCACCGGACTCCTGATCACAGATACGCAGTATTTT
TRBV5-1,.,TRBJ2-5,.,CASSLHQETQYF,TGCGCCAGCAGCTTGCACCAAGAGACCCAGTACTTC
TRBV7-2,.,TRBJ2-7,.,CASSLGRQSSYEQYF,TGTGCCAGCAGCTTAGGGCGGCAGAGCTCCTACGAGCAGTACTTC
TRBV5-5,.,TRBJ2-7,.,CASSFPGTYEQYF,TGTGCCAGCAGCTTCCCGGGGACCTACGAGCAGTACTTC
TRBV11-2,.,TRBJ2-3,TRBD1,CASSLVKGAADTQYF,TGTGCCAGCAGCTTAGTGAAGGGGGCGGCAGATACGCAGTATTTT